The 2 T cell receptor beta chains reported below all come from one sample, sequenced in a study of cytomegalovirus exposure and HLA in healthy donors. The repertoire was sequenced with immunoSEQ multiplex PCR; TCRdb's copy has only in-frame clones and lacks some. Here the sample spans roughly 130,000 clones, roughly 91% being singletons. The specimen was PBMCs. These receptors originate from a man aged 25-40 years in good health and CMV-seronegative.

V is TRBV6-1 and J is TRBJ2-7; 7 nucleotides agree with TRBD1. The CDR3 runs 13 residues. Per germline, CDR1 MNHNS and CDR2 SASEGT. The ends lost 11 bases at V and 0 bases at J; junction bases unmatched: 7. Written as DNA, the CDR3 is TGTGCCGGTCGGGGACAGTACTCCTACGAGCAGTACTTC. Its protein is CAGRGQYSYEQYF.

This chain links TRBV7-2 with TRBJ2-3; 10 bases are a match to TRBD2. The V gene's germline CDR1 is SGHTA and CDR2 FQGNSA. This CDR3 has 15 amino acids. Unmatched junction bases numbered 5, after V lost 8 bases and J lost 0 bases. The CDR3 spells CASRAGGPSTDTQYF. The CDR3 nucleotides are TGTGCCAGCCGAGCGGGGGGGCCAAGCACAGATACGCAGTATTTT.